The TCR beta chain described here comes from a study of cytomegalovirus exposure and HLA in healthy donors. Per the germline V gene, CDR1 is SEHNR and CDR2 is FQNEAQ (reference sequence). This CDR3 comprises 16 residues. Unmatched junction bases numbered 0, after V lost 0 bases and J lost 1 base. Both 60 Vbeta primers and 13 Jbeta primers went into the PCR. Assay used: immunoSEQ multiplex PCR; TCRdb lists only in-frame clones, some missing. The sample has about 120,000 clones, around four fifths seen once. The gene calls are TRBV7-9 and TRBJ2-2; TRBD2 aligns across 9 bases. The sequence was obtained from a man in his fifties or sixties in good health and CMV-seropositive. Material for sequencing was PBMCs. CDR3 sequence (DNA): TGTGCCAGCAGCTTAGCGACTAGCGGGAACACCGGGGAGCTGTTTTTT. Its protein product is CASSLATSGNTGELFF.